Listed here is a single TCR beta chain. As yet, its antigen is unknown. Treatment denoted: roughly 20 received Ad26.COV2.S at low or high dose, single or two shots; a few received placebo; per-sample allocation not given. Sampling was performed 63 days after the first vaccine or placebo injection. Using immunoSEQ multiplex PCR, the repertoire was profiled, and TCRdb retains in-frame clones only, with some absent. The data hold around 340,000 clones, with approximately 90% observed a single time. This record comes from a study of Ad26.COV2.S vaccination and SARS-CoV-2 variants. Study details: Trial arm assignment for the donor was COV1001 Ad26.COV2.S. Intramuscularly, Ad26.COV2.S was given either once or twice, 56 days apart. Study observations and caveats: Reports say spike-specific CD8+ and CD4+ T cell responses covered substantial breadth after vaccination.

After removal of 7 bases from V and 0 bases from J, the junction contained 9 bases not matched to a gene. The CDR3 covers 16 residues. Germline CDR1 SGHRS, CDR2 YFSETQ. The V gene is TRBV5-1, the J gene TRBJ2-1, with 8 positions matching TRBD2. The source was peripheral blood, collected in a trial of Ad26.COV2.S vaccine versus placebo. The sequence was obtained from a person aged 18-60 years who received the Ad26.COV2.S COVID-19 vaccine or a placebo. CDR3 region: CASRKSGGDSYNEQFF. The CDR3 DNA reads TGCGCCAGCCGTAAGAGCGGGGGTGACTCCTACAATGAGCAGTTCTTC.